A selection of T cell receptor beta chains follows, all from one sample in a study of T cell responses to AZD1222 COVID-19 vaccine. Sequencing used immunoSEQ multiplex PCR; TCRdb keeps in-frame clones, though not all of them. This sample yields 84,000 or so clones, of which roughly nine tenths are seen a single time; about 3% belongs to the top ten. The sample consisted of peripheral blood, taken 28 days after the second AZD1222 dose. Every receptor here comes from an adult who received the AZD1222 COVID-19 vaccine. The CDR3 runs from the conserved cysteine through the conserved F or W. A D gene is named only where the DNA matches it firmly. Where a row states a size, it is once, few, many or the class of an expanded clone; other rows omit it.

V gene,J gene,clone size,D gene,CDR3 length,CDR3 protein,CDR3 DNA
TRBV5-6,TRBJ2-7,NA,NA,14,CASSQGSVRYEQYF,TGTGCCAGCAGCCAAGGGAGTGTAAGGTACGAGCAGTACTTC
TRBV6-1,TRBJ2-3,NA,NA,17,CASSEGSGGGFTDTQYF,TGTGCCAGCAGTGAGGGGAGCGGAGGGGGGTTCACAGATACGCAGTATTTT
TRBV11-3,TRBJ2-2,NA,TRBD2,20,CASSYPELAGGIVNTGELFF,TGTGCCAGCAGCTACCCTGAACTAGCGGGAGGCATCGTGAACACCGGGGAGCTGTTTTTT
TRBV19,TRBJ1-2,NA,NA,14,CASSMGDFGYGYTF,TGTGCCAGTAGTATGGGGGACTTCGGCTATGGCTACACCTTC
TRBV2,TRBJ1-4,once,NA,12,CASSDSNEKLFF,TGTGCCAGCAGTGATTCTAATGAAAAACTGTTTTTT
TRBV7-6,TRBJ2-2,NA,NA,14,CASSSISKYGELFF,TGTGCCAGCAGCTCTATCAGCAAATACGGGGAGCTGTTTTTT
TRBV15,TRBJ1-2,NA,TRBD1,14,CATRRQGSNYGYTF,TGTGCCACCAGGCGACAGGGCTCTAACTATGGCTACACCTTC
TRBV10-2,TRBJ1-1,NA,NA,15,CASSDKGLMNTEAFF,TGCGCCAGCAGTGACAAGGGTTTGATGAACACTGAAGCTTTCTTT
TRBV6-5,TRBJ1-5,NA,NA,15,CASSSPREGNQPQHF,TGTGCCAGCAGTTCGCCCAGGGAAGGTAATCAGCCCCAGCATTTT
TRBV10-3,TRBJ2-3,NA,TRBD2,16,CAISGSLAGEPDTQYF,TGTGCCATCAGTGGTAGCCTAGCGGGAGAACCAGATACGCAGTATTTT
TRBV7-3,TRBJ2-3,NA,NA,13,CASSYRLGDTQYF,TGTGCCAGCAGTTATCGCCTGGGCGATACGCAGTATTTT
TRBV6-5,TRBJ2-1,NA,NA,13,CATRPAEMDEQFF,TGTGCCACCCGTCCAGCCGAGATGGACGAGCAGTTCTTC